The rows below give T cell receptor beta chains drawn from one sample of a study of T cell repertoires in cytomegalovirus infection. Each CDR3 protein is one row after TCRdb ran MiXCR on the reads. This repertoire shows 97,000 or so distinct CDR3 sequences, 16% found once; its top ten account for less than 10%. Source material: PBMCs. The receptors were sampled from a human donor in good health (CMV status not recorded). Some clones in this sample may be carry-over from other donors' samples. The CDR3 runs from the conserved cysteine through the conserved F or W. Each record gives: V gene, clone size, D gene, J gene, CDR3 protein, CDR3 DNA. The D gene is left open where the match is weak. The size entry is marked missing in some rows and otherwise reads once, few, many or a size class.

V: TRBV20-1
size: -
D: -
J: TRBJ2-2
CDR3: CSARGRGQPLRGELFF
DNA: TGCAGTGCTAGAGGGAGGGGGCAGCCACTTAGGGGGGAGCTGTTTTTT

V: TRBV23-1
size: -
D: -
J: TRBJ1-5
CDR3: CAISRHTGYQPQHF
DNA: TGCGCCATCAGTCGCCATACAGGGTATCAGCCCCAGCATTTT

V: TRBV7-9
size: many
D: -
J: TRBJ2-3
CDR3: CASSPGVLTSTDTQYF
DNA: TGTGCCAGCAGCCCCGGGGTCCTTACTAGCACAGATACGCAGTATTTT

V: TRBV7-2
size: many
D: -
J: TRBJ1-4
CDR3: CASSFGEKLFF
DNA: TGTGCCAGCAGCTTTGGTGAAAAACTGTTTTTT

V: TRBV28
size: -
D: TRBD1
J: TRBJ2-7
CDR3: CASTVDRAYEQYF
DNA: TGTGCCAGCACAGTTGACAGGGCCTACGAGCAGTACTTC

V: TRBV15
size: few
D: -
J: TRBJ2-1
CDR3: CATSRLRGEQFF
DNA: TGTGCCACCAGCAGGTTGCGAGGGGAGCAGTTCTTC

V: TRBV7-2
size: many
D: -
J: TRBJ1-1
CDR3: CASSLAYRVEAFF
DNA: TGTGCCAGCAGCTTAGCTTACAGGGTTGAAGCTTTCTTT

V: TRBV6-2/TRBV6-3
size: -
D: -
J: TRBJ2-3
CDR3: CASSYSKRDTQYF
DNA: TGTGCCAGCAGTTACTCGAAAAGAGATACGCAGTATTTT

V: TRBV7-2
size: large
D: TRBD2
J: TRBJ2-2
CDR3: CASSLVLAGDTGELFF
DNA: TGTGCCAGCAGCTTAGTACTAGCGGGGGACACCGGGGAGCTGTTTTTT

V: TRBV7-2
size: many
D: -
J: TRBJ2-7
CDR3: CASSSTDYYEQYF
DNA: TGTGCCAGCAGCTCGACAGATTACTACGAGCAGTACTTC

V: TRBV7-8
size: many
D: -
J: TRBJ1-4
CDR3: CASSLSLGATNEKLFF
DNA: TGTGCCAGCAGCTTATCCCTCGGGGCAACTAATGAAAAACTGTTTTTT

V: TRBV7-9
size: -
D: -
J: TRBJ2-7
CDR3: CASSLALGGARDEQYF
DNA: TGTGCCAGCAGCTTAGCGCTGGGGGGGGCCAGGGACGAGCAGTACTTC

V: TRBV4-1
size: few
D: TRBD1
J: TRBJ1-1
CDR3: CASSQQGGLLGATEAFF
DNA: TGCGCCAGCAGCCAACAGGGGGGTTTACTGGGTGCTACTGAAGCTTTCTTT

V: TRBV6-5
size: many
D: -
J: TRBJ2-2
CDR3: CASSYTGVDTGELFF
DNA: TGTGCCAGCAGTTACACGGGGGTGGACACCGGGGAGCTGTTTTTT

V: TRBV7-2
size: many
D: -
J: TRBJ2-2
CDR3: CASSSANTGELFF
DNA: TGTGCCAGCAGCTCCGCGAACACCGGGGAGCTGTTTTTT

V: TRBV20-1
size: -
D: -
J: TRBJ2-6
CDR3: CSARDFSSGANVLTF
DNA: TGCAGTGCTCGGGACTTCAGCTCTGGGGCCAACGTCCTGACTTTC

V: TRBV7-3
size: many
D: -
J: TRBJ2-1
CDR3: CASSLTSIDNEQFF
DNA: TGTGCCAGCAGCTTAACTAGTATAGACAATGAGCAGTTCTTC

V: TRBV2
size: -
D: -
J: TRBJ1-3
CDR3: CASSRPGNTIYF
DNA: TGTGCCAGCAGCCGCCCTGGAAACACCATATATTTT

V: TRBV7-2
size: many
D: TRBD1
J: TRBJ1-5
CDR3: CASSLQGGYSNQPQHF
DNA: TGTGCCAGCAGCTTACAGGGGGGCTATAGCAATCAGCCCCAGCATTTT

V: TRBV20-1
size: many
D: TRBD1
J: TRBJ2-5
CDR3: CSACRTGGGEAQYF
DNA: TGCAGTGCCTGCCGGACAGGCGGCGGTGAGGCCCAGTACTTC

V: TRBV20-1
size: -
D: -
J: TRBJ1-5
CDR3: CSALGGNNQPQHF
DNA: TGCAGTGCTTTGGGGGGGAACAATCAGCCCCAGCATTTT

V: TRBV5-4
size: many
D: -
J: TRBJ2-3
CDR3: CASSPGQDGTQYF
DNA: TGTGCCAGCAGCCCTGGGCAGGACGGTACGCAGTATTTT

V: TRBV11-2
size: -
D: -
J: TRBJ2-7
CDR3: CASSASGRYEQYF
DNA: TGTGCCAGCAGCGCTTCAGGGCGGTACGAGCAGTACTTC

V: TRBV7-2
size: few
D: -
J: TRBJ2-6
CDR3: CASSVDGGGASGANVLTF
DNA: TGTGCCAGCAGCGTCGATGGGGGGGGCGCGTCCGGGGCCAACGTCCTGACTTTC

V: TRBV6-4
size: few
D: -
J: TRBJ1-2
CDR3: CASSDSYGYTF
DNA: TGTGCCAGCAGTGACAGCTATGGCTACACCTTC

V: TRBV11-3
size: -
D: -
J: TRBJ2-1
CDR3: CASSPGRNEQFF
DNA: TGTGCCAGCAGCCCCGGGCGGAATGAGCAGTTCTTC

V: TRBV30
size: once
D: TRBD2
J: TRBJ2-2
CDR3: CAWSLGGDKTGELFF
DNA: TGTGCCTGGAGTTTGGGAGGGGATAAAACCGGGGAGCTGTTTTTT

V: TRBV2
size: many
D: -
J: TRBJ2-5
CDR3: CASSGEETQYF
DNA: TGTGCCAGCAGTGGGGAGGAGACCCAGTACTTC

V: TRBV12-3/TRBV12-4
size: many
D: -
J: TRBJ1-1
CDR3: CASSLLSRETAFF
DNA: TGTGCCAGCAGTTTACTTAGTAGGGAAACTGCTTTCTTT

V: TRBV20-1
size: few
D: -
J: TRBJ2-2
CDR3: CSARIRDTSTGELFF
DNA: TGCAGTGCTAGAATACGGGACACCAGCACCGGGGAGCTGTTTTTT

V: TRBV7-6
size: -
D: -
J: TRBJ1-1
CDR3: CASSPVSDGAFF
DNA: TGTGCCAGCAGCCCGGTTTCAGACGGAGCTTTCTTT

V: TRBV2
size: -
D: -
J: TRBJ1-2
CDR3: CASSEAALWGGYTF
DNA: TGTGCCAGCAGTGAAGCGGCCCTTTGGGGTGGCTACACCTTC

V: TRBV7-6
size: many
D: -
J: TRBJ2-4
CDR3: CASSLGFPQLGNIQYF
DNA: TGTGCCAGCAGCTTAGGGTTCCCCCAGTTAGGGAACATTCAGTACTTC

V: TRBV10-3
size: -
D: TRBD1
J: TRBJ1-2
CDR3: CAISESTAGGASYGYTF
DNA: TGTGCCATCAGTGAGTCGACAGCAGGGGGCGCTTCCTATGGCTACACCTTC

V: TRBV5-1
size: -
D: -
J: TRBJ2-2
CDR3: CASSLALNANTGELFF
DNA: TGCGCCAGCAGCTTGGCACTTAACGCGAACACCGGGGAGCTGTTTTTT

V: TRBV7-2
size: -
D: -
J: TRBJ2-5
CDR3: CASSSAGRQAVKETQYF
DNA: TGTGCCAGCAGCTCAGCGGGACGACAGGCAGTAAAAGAGACCCAGTACTTC

V: TRBV23-1
size: -
D: TRBD2
J: TRBJ2-3
CDR3: CASIERGPRTDTQYF
DNA: TGCGCCAGCATTGAGCGGGGGCCGCGCACAGATACGCAGTATTTT

V: TRBV6-2/TRBV6-3
size: -
D: -
J: TRBJ1-5
CDR3: CASSYSGRSEGQPQHF
DNA: TGTGCCAGCAGTTATTCTGGCCGTTCTGAAGGGCAGCCCCAGCATTTT

V: TRBV7-2
size: many
D: TRBD2
J: TRBJ2-3
CDR3: CASSLQPSGVTDTQYF
DNA: TGTGCCAGCAGCTTACAGCCTAGCGGAGTCACAGATACGCAGTATTTT

V: TRBV4-1
size: -
D: -
J: TRBJ1-2
CDR3: CASSQDRTGSNYVYTF
DNA: TGCGCCAGCAGCCAAGATAGAACAGGGTCTAACTATGTCTACACCTTC

V: TRBV5-1
size: few
D: TRBD2
J: TRBJ2-3
CDR3: CASRLAGSRGDTQYF
DNA: TGCGCCAGCAGGCTAGCGGGGTCCAGGGGAGATACGCAGTATTTT

V: TRBV25-1
size: many
D: TRBD1
J: TRBJ2-2
CDR3: CASTSSGTGPSTGELFF
DNA: TGTGCCAGCACGTCCTCGGGGACAGGACCTAGCACCGGGGAGCTGTTTTTT

V: TRBV7-6
size: -
D: -
J: TRBJ2-3
CDR3: CASSLGAADTQYF
DNA: TGTGCCAGCAGCTTAGGGGCAGCAGATACGCAGTATTTT

V: TRBV7-2
size: -
D: TRBD2
J: TRBJ2-3
CDR3: CASSLAPRRGAARGAQYF
DNA: TGTGCCAGCAGCTTAGCGCCCCGGCGGGGGGCCGCAAGAGGTGCGCAGTATTTT

V: TRBV7-3
size: many
D: TRBD1
J: TRBJ2-3
CDR3: CASSLKHRGRDTQYF
DNA: TGTGCCAGCAGCTTAAAGCACAGGGGGCGAGATACGCAGTATTTT

V: TRBV5-1
size: few
D: -
J: TRBJ2-5
CDR3: CASSLRSWDRQPQETQYF
DNA: TGCGCCAGCAGCTTGAGGTCGTGGGACCGGCAACCCCAAGAGACCCAGTACTTC

V: TRBV10-3
size: few
D: -
J: TRBJ2-7
CDR3: CAISERVSYEQYF
DNA: TGTGCCATCAGTGAACGGGTCTCCTACGAGCAGTACTTC

V: TRBV12-3/TRBV12-4
size: many
D: -
J: TRBJ2-1
CDR3: CASGGNAYNEQFF
DNA: TGTGCCAGCGGGGGGAACGCTTACAATGAGCAGTTCTTC